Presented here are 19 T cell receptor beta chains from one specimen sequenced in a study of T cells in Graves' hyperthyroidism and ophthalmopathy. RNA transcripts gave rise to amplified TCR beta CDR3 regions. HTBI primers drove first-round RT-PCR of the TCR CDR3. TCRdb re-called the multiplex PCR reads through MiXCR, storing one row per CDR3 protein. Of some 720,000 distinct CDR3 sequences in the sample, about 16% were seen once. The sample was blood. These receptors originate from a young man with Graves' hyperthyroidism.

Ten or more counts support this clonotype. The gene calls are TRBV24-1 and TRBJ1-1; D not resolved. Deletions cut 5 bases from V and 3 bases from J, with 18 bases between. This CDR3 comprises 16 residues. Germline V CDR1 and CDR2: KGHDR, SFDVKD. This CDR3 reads CATSAGGSNSDTEAFF. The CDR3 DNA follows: TGTGCCACCAGTGCTGGAGGTTCGAATTCGGACACTGAAGCTTTCTTT.

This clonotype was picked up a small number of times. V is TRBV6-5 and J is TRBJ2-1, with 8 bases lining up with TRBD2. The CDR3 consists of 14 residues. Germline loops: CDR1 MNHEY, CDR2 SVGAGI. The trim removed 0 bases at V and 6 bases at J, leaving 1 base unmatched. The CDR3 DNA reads TGTGCCAGCAGTTACTCGAGCGGGAGCAATGAGCAGTTCTTC. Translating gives CASSYSSGSNEQFF.

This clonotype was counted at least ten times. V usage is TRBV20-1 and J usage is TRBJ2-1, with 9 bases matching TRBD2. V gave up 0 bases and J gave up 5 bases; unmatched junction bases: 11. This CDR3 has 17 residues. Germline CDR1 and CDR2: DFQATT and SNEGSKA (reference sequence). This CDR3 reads CSARDGSGTSRNNEQFF. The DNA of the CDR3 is TGCAGTGCTAGAGATGGCTCGGGGACTAGCCGGAACAATGAGCAGTTCTTC.

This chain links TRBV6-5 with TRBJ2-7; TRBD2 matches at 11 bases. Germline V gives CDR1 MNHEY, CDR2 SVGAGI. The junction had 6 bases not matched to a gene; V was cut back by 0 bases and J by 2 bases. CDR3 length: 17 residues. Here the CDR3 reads CASSYSKVAGGPYEQYF. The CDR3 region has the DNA TGTGCCAGCAGTTACTCGAAGGTAGCGGGAGGGCCCTACGAGCAGTACTTC.

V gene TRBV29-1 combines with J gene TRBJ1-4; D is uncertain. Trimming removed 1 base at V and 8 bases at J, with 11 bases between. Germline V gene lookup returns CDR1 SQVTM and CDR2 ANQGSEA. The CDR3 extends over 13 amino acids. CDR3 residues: CSVEGADGEKLFF. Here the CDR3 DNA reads TGCAGCGTTGAAGGGGCAGACGGCGAAAAACTGTTTTTT.

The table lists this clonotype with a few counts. The DNA of the CDR3 is TGTGCCAGCAGCCGTGACAGACTCGGGTCACCCCTCCACTTT. Translating gives CASSRDRLGSPLHF. This chain uses TRBV7-2 with TRBJ1-6, with D maybe TRBD1 (5 bases). CDR1 SGHTA and CDR2 FQGNSA come from the germline V gene. Between the trimmed V and J ends, which lost 5 bases and 10 bases, there was a span of 15 bases. The CDR3 is 14 amino acids.

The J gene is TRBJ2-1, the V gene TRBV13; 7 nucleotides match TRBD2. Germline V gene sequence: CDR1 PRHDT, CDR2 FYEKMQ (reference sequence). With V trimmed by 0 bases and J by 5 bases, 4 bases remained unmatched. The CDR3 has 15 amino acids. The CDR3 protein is CASSLGERGNNEQFF. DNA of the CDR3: TGTGCCAGCAGCTTAGGAGAGCGGGGAAACAATGAGCAGTTCTTC.

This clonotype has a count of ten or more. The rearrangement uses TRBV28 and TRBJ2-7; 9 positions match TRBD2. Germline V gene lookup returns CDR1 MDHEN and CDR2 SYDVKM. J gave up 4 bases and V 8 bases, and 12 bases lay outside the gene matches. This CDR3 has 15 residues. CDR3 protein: CASGQWAAGGYEQYF. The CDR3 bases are TGTGCCAGCGGTCAGTGGGCAGCGGGAGGTTACGAGCAGTACTTC.

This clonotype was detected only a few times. CDR3 amino acids: CAWGDSMNTEAFF. CDR3 DNA sequence: TGTGCCTGGGGAGACAGCATGAACACTGAAGCTTTCTTT. The chain is built from TRBV30 and TRBJ1-1; D may be TRBD1 (5 bases). CDR3 length: 13 amino acids. V was pared by 5 bases and J by 0 bases, with 10 bases between. From germline, CDR1 is GTSNPN and CDR2 SVGIG (reference sequence).

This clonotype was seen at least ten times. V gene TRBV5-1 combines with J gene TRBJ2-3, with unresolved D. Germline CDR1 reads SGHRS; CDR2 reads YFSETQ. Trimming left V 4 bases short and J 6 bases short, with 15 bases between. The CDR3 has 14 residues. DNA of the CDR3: TGCGCCAGCAGCCCGTCTGGCACCGCGGATACGCAGTATTTT. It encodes CASSPSGTADTQYF.

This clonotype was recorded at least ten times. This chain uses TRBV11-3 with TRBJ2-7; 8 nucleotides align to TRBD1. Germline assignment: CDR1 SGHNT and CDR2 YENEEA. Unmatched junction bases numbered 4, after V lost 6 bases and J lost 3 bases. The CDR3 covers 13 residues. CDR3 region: CASRGRGHYEQYF. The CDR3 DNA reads TGTGCCAGCAGAGGCAGGGGGCACTACGAGCAGTACTTC.

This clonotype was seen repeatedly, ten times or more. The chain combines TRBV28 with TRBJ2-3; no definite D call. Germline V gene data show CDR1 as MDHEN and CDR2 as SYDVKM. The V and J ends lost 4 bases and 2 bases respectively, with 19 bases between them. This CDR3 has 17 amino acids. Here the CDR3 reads CASSSFTHPALTDTQYF. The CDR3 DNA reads TGTGCCAGCAGTTCCTTTACGCACCCAGCGCTCACAGATACGCAGTATTTT.

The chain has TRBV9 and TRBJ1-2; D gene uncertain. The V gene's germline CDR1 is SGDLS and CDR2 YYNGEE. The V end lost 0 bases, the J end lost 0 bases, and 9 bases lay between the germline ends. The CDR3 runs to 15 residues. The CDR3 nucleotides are TGTGCCAGCAGCGTAGGTCAAATCACTAACTATGGCTACACCTTC. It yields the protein CASSVGQITNYGYTF. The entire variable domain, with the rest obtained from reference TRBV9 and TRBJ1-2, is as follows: DSGVTQTPKHLITATGQRVTLRCSPRSGDLSVYWYQQSLDQGLQFLIQYYNGEERAKGNILERFSAQQFPDLHSELNLSSLELGDSALYFCASSVGQITNYGYTFGSGTRLTVV.

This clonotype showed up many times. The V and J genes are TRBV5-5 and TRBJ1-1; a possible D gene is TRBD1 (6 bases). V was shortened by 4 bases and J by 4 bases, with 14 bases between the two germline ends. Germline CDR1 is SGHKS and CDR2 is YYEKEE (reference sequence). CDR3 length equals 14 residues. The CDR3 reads CASSLLQGTTEAFF. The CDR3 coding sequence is TGTGCCAGCAGCCTCTTGCAGGGGACCACTGAAGCTTTCTTT.

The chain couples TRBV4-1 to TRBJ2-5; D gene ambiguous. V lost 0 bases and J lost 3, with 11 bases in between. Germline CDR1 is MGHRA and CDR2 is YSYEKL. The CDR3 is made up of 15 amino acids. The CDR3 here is CASSQEGASKETQYF. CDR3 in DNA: TGCGCCAGCAGCCAAGAAGGAGCCAGCAAAGAGACCCAGTACTTC.

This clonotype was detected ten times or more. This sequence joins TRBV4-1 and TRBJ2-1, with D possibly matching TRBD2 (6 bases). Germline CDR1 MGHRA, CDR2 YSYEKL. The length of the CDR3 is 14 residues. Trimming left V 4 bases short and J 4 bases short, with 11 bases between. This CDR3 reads CASSPRDWYNEQFF. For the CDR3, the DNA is TGCGCCAGCAGCCCCCGGGACTGGTACAATGAGCAGTTCTTC.

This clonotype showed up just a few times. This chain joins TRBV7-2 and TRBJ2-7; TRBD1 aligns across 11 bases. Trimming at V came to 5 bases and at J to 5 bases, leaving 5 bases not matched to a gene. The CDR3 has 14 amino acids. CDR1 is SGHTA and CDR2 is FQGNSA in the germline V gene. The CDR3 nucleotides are TGTGCCAGCAGCCCGTGGACAGGGGGCAACGAGCAGTACTTC. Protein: CASSPWTGGNEQYF.

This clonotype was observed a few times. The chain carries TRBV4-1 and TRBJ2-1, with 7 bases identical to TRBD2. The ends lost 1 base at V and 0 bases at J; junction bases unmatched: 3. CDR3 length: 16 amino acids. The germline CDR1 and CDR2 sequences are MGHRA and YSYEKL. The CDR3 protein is CASSQGPSGSYNEQFF. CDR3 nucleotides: TGCGCCAGCAGCCAAGGTCCTAGCGGCTCCTACAATGAGCAGTTCTTC.

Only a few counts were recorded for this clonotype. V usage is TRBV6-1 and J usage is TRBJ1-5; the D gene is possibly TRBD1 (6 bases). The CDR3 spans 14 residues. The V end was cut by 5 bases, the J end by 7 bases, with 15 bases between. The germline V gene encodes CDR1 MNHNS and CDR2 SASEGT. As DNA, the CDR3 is TGTGCCAGCAGTCCAGACAGGCGGGTCCAGCCCCAGCATTTT. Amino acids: CASSPDRRVQPQHF.